Below, 26 T cell receptor beta chains from the same sample are listed, as sequenced in a study of post-analysis software for immune sequencing data. Included in the TCR beta cDNA libraries were unique molecular identifiers. A single record per CDR3 protein comes from TCRdb applying MiXCR to the PCR reads. The sample holds about 460,000 distinct CDR3 sequences, 40% to 55% seen once. The antigens of these receptors remain unknown. Study findings and constraints: There were five TRBV segments more frequent in patients than controls, and TRBV5-6, TRBV5-1 and TRBV20-1 were among them.

Sequenced: blood. The origin of the receptors is a girl aged 5-17 years with multiple sclerosis.

The rearrangement uses TRBV20-1 and TRBJ2-5, with TRBD2 identical over 8 bases. Gene TRBJ2-7 matches the end of the DNA better, so the J call may be wrong. There are 11 residues in the CDR3. The germline V gene has CDR1 DFQATT and CDR2 SNEGSKA (reference sequence). The CDR3 sequence: CSASGRAEQYF. CDR3 coding DNA: TGCAGTGCTAGCGGGAGGGCCGAGCAGTACTTC.

This clonotype was observed many times. The rearrangement uses TRBV15 and TRBJ2-5; D is tentatively TRBD1 or TRBD2 (5 bases each). The CDR3 is made up of 14 amino acids. Germline loops: CDR1 LNHNV, CDR2 YYDKDF (reference sequence). The V and J ends lost 5 bases and 5 bases respectively, with 15 bases between them. CDR3 nucleotide sequence: TGTGCCACCAGCTCCGACAGATGGGGGGAGACCCAGTACTTC. It yields the protein CATSSDRWGETQYF.

The V call is TRBV7-9, the J call TRBJ2-5; D is perhaps TRBD2 (6 bases). Trimming took 5 bases from V and 7 from J, leaving 8 bases between them. There are 11 residues in the CDR3. CDR1 is SEHNR, CDR2 FQNEAQ, per germline (reference sequence). The CDR3 sequence is CASSRERTQYF. Written as DNA, the CDR3 is TGTGCCAGCAGCCGGGAGAGGACCCAGTACTTC. The whole variable domain, remainder taken from reference TRBV7-9 and TRBJ2-5, is DTGVSQNPRHKITKRGQNVTFRCDPISEHNRLYWYRQTLGQGPEFLTYFQNEAQLEKSRLLSDRFSAERPKGSFSTLEIQRTEQGDSAMYLCASSRERTQYFGPGTRLLVL.

The chain couples TRBV29-1 to TRBJ2-1; TRBD2 matches 9 bases. V was pared by 4 bases and J by 3 bases, with 1 base of the junction left unmatched. Germline assignment: CDR1 SQVTM and CDR2 ANQGSEA. The CDR3 is 13 amino acids. The CDR3 DNA reads as TGCAGCGTTGGACTAGCGGACTACAATGAGCAGTTCTTC. It specifies CSVGLADYNEQFF.

This chain links TRBV29-1 with TRBJ2-7, with 11 bases that match TRBD2. After removal of 4 bases from V and 1 base from J, the junction contained 6 bases not matched to a gene. This CDR3 region has 15 residues. CDR1 is SQVTM, CDR2 ANQGSEA, per germline. CDR3 residues: CSVVASGRPSYEQYF. In nucleotides, the CDR3 is TGCAGCGTTGTGGCTAGCGGGAGGCCTTCCTACGAGCAGTACTTC.

V and J are TRBV10-3 and TRBJ2-5; 12 bases fit TRBD1. V lost 5 bases to trimming and J lost 11 bases; unmatched junction nucleotides: 12. This CDR3 contains 15 residues. Germline V CDR1 and CDR2: ENHRY, SYGVKD. The CDR3 reads CAISPYGTGGNEQYF. The CDR3 DNA sequence: TGTGCCATCAGTCCTTACGGGACAGGGGGCAATGAGCAGTACTTC.

The chain links TRBV20-1 to TRBJ2-3; D possibly corresponds to TRBD1 (6 bases). The CDR3 is 13 amino acids. V dropped 7 bases and J dropped 0 bases, with 11 bases sitting between them. CDR1 DFQATT and CDR2 SNEGSKA come from the germline V gene (reference sequence). Here the CDR3 reads CSVTGTSTDTQYF. The CDR3 DNA is TGCAGTGTGACAGGAACTAGCACAGATACGCAGTATTTT.

This clonotype was seen a handful of times. The rearrangement uses TRBV6-5 and TRBJ2-3, with D perhaps matching TRBD2 (6 bases). The CDR3 contains 12 residues. Germline V gene lookup returns CDR1 MNHEY and CDR2 SVGAGI. Trimming removed 5 bases at V and 5 bases at J, with 8 bases between. The CDR3 reads CASSGGGDTQYF. Here the CDR3 DNA reads TGTGCCAGCAGTGGGGGAGGAGATACGCAGTATTTT.

This chain links TRBV7-6 with TRBJ2-1; TRBD2 agrees at 13 bases. The length of the CDR3 is 18 residues. Trimming at V came to 5 bases and at J to 3 bases, leaving 10 bases not matched to a gene. Per germline, CDR1 SGHVS and CDR2 FNYEAQ. The DNA of the CDR3 is TGTGCCAGCAGCAGGACTAGCGGGAGTACCCTCTACTACAATGAGCAGTTCTTC. Translation gives CASSRTSGSTLYYNEQFF.

This clonotype was observed a few times. This chain joins TRBV4-1 and TRBJ2-7; D uncertain. Germline V gene sequence: CDR1 MGHRA, CDR2 YSYEKL. The ends were cut back, 4 bases at V and 2 bases at J, with 12 bases in the middle. The CDR3 sequence is 14 residues long. Written as DNA, the CDR3 is TGCGCCAGCAGCCTAACGACTGATCCCTACGAGCAGTACTTC. Residues: CASSLTTDPYEQYF.

The rearrangement links TRBV27 to TRBJ1-6; 11 nucleotides align to TRBD1. V lost 6 bases to trimming and J lost 8 bases; unmatched junction nucleotides: 9. Germline CDR1 reads MNHEY; CDR2 reads SMNVEV (reference sequence). CDR3 length equals 16 residues. CDR3 sequence reads: CASSLGQGARYSPLHF. Here the CDR3 DNA reads TGTGCCAGCAGCCTCGGACAGGGGGCGCGGTATTCACCCCTCCACTTT.

In its sample, this clonotype was seen a few times. CDR3 nucleotide sequence: TGTGCCAGCAGCCCGTTGATCAGCTCCTACGAGCAGTACTTC. Translated: CASSPLISSYEQYF. V is TRBV5-5 and J is TRBJ2-7; no firm D call. V was shortened by 4 bases and J by 0 bases, with 11 bases between the two germline ends. This CDR3 spans 14 amino acids. Germline loops: CDR1 SGHKS, CDR2 YYEKEE (reference sequence).

The chain joins TRBV4-1 to TRBJ2-3; unclear D gene. V was trimmed by 0 bases and J by 0 bases, leaving 7 bases between them. Per the germline V gene, CDR1 is MGHRA and CDR2 is YSYEKL. The CDR3 runs to 15 residues. This CDR3 is CASSQDGVSTDTQYF. Written as DNA, the CDR3 is TGCGCCAGCAGCCAAGATGGGGTTAGCACAGATACGCAGTATTTT.

This clonotype came up a few times. The gene calls are TRBV29-1 and TRBJ2-1; 9 positions agree with TRBD1. Per germline, CDR1 SQVTM and CDR2 ANQGSEA. The trim removed 4 bases at V and 8 bases at J, leaving 6 bases unmatched. This CDR3 contains 13 residues. This CDR3 is CSVVQGALDEQFF. The CDR3 coding sequence is TGCAGCGTTGTACAGGGGGCTTTGGATGAGCAGTTCTTC.

The chain uses TRBV20-1 and TRBJ2-1; D not certain. The V end lost 3 bases, the J end lost 0 bases, and 6 bases lay between the germline ends. This CDR3 spans 13 amino acids. CDR1 DFQATT and CDR2 SNEGSKA come from the germline V gene (reference sequence). The CDR3 sequence is CSARQTSYNEQFF. CDR3 nucleotides: TGCAGTGCTAGGCAGACCTCCTACAATGAGCAGTTCTTC.

The genes are TRBV20-1 and TRBJ1-5; D unresolved. The CDR3 extends over 14 amino acids. Trimming removed 5 bases from V and 0 bases from J, with 11 bases in between. Germline CDR1 DFQATT, CDR2 SNEGSKA (reference sequence). The CDR3 loop is CSAELRNSNQPQHF. In DNA, the CDR3 is TGCAGTGCTGAACTCAGAAATAGCAATCAGCCCCAGCATTTT.

This rearrangement joins TRBV28 to TRBJ1-5; 9 bases align to TRBD1. CDR1 and CDR2 (germline): MDHEN, SYDVKM. This CDR3 region has 16 residues. The V segment lost 3 bases and the J segment 2 bases; nucleotides outside the gene matches: 5. The CDR3 region has the DNA TGTGCCAGCAGTTTGCCGGGACAGGGTGGCAATCAGCCCCAGCATTTT. Translation gives CASSLPGQGGNQPQHF.

A single count supports this clonotype. The chain uses TRBV28 and TRBJ1-2; D may be TRBD1 (6 bases). Per the germline V gene, CDR1 is MDHEN and CDR2 is SYDVKM. This CDR3 contains 16 residues. V lost 6 bases, J lost 5 bases, and 22 bases lay in between. The CDR3 DNA reads as TGTGCCAGCAGCGAAATACGCCCGGGACAACCTTATGGCTACACCTTC. Residues: CASSEIRPGQPYGYTF.

This chain uses TRBV6-5 with TRBJ2-1; D not certain. This CDR3 is built from 17 residues. V shed 2 bases and J shed 10 bases, with 24 bases lying between them. The germline CDR1 and CDR2 sequences are MNHEY and SVGAGI. This CDR3 reads CASSYRPVALSSYEQFF. The CDR3 nucleotides are TGTGCCAGCAGTTACCGACCGGTGGCTCTGAGCTCCTACGAGCAGTTCTTC.

The CDR3 region has the DNA TGTGCCAGCAGCTTAAGCCTGACCTACAATGAGCAGTTCTTC. Translating it yields CASSLSLTYNEQFF. The chain employs TRBV7-9 and TRBJ2-1; D is uncertain. Between the trimmed V and J ends, which lost 2 bases and 2 bases, there was a span of 7 bases. CDR1 is SEHNR and CDR2 is FQNEAQ in the germline V gene (reference sequence). CDR3 length: 14 amino acids.

In this sample, this clonotype turned up a few times. The rearrangement links TRBV5-1 to TRBJ1-3; tentatively, D is TRBD1 (5 bases). V lost 0 bases, J lost 4 bases, and 14 bases lay in between. The germline V gene has CDR1 SGHRS and CDR2 YFSETQ. The length of the CDR3 is 16 residues. CDR3 sequence reads: CASSLAEGFTGNTIYF. The CDR3 region has the DNA TGCGCCAGCAGCTTGGCCGAGGGGTTTACCGGAAACACCATATATTTT.

This sequence joins TRBV12-3 or TRBV12-4 and TRBJ2-7; D not certain. The CDR3 consists of 13 residues. The V end lost 5 bases, the J end lost 2 bases, and 10 bases lay between the germline ends. The chain's CDR3 is CASSAEAPYEQYF. The CDR3 DNA reads as TGTGCCAGCAGTGCGGAAGCCCCCTACGAGCAGTACTTC.

This clonotype came up a few times. At one boundary the junction diverges from the germline segment, which might be a read error. The V call is TRBV11-2, the J call TRBJ1-2; the D is unclear. CDR1 is SGHAT, CDR2 FQNNGV, per germline. The CDR3 sequence is 16 residues long. The CDR3 loop is CASSFPAGPLNYGYTF. The CDR3 coding sequence is TGTGCCAGCAGCTTCCCCGCGGGCCCACTCAACTATGGCTACACCTTT.

V usage is TRBV29-1 and J usage is TRBJ2-7, with D perhaps TRBD1 (6 bases). Trimming pared 3 bases from V and 5 bases from J, leaving 14 bases between. This CDR3 spans 13 amino acids. The germline V gene encodes CDR1 SQVTM and CDR2 ANQGSEA. The DNA of the CDR3 is TGCAGCGTTGACGCAGGGGTATTGCACGAGCAGTACTTC. This sequence encodes CSVDAGVLHEQYF.

This clonotype occurred a few times. The rearrangement uses TRBV7-2 and TRBJ2-1; 7 bases align to TRBD2. Looked up from germline, CDR1 is SGHTA and CDR2 is FQGNSA. There are 14 residues in the CDR3. V was pared by 5 bases and J by 6 bases, with 7 bases of the junction left unmatched. This CDR3 is CASSPPPSGNEQFF. DNA of the CDR3: TGTGCCAGCAGCCCTCCCCCTAGCGGCAATGAGCAGTTCTTC.

In the case of this clonotype: At one boundary the junction diverges from the germline segment, which might be a read error. This sequence joins TRBV6-1 and TRBJ1-2; no firm D call. Germline V gives CDR1 MNHNS, CDR2 SASEGT. The CDR3 extends over 14 amino acids. Here the CDR3 reads CASREDTVERGYTF. The CDR3, as DNA: TGTGCCAGCAGGGAAGATACAGTCGAGCGGGGCTACACCTTC.